Shown below are 5 T cell receptor beta chains from a single sample sequenced in a study of cytomegalovirus exposure and HLA in healthy donors. The method was immunoSEQ multiplex PCR; TCRdb's version includes in-frame clones alone and lacks a portion of them. The sample includes around 74,000 clones, about 82% of them seen just once. The sample was PBMCs. Receptors originate from a young man in good health and CMV-seronegative.

The chain employs TRBV14 and TRBJ2-7; 7 bases align to TRBD1. Looked up from germline, CDR1 is SGHDN and CDR2 is FVKESK. V shed 5 bases and J 2 bases; nucleotides not matched to a gene: 3. The CDR3 sequence is 13 residues long. The DNA of the CDR3 is TGTGCCAGCAGCGGGGGACAGCCCTACGAGCAGTACTTC. Translation gives CASSGGQPYEQYF.

This clone was seen only a few times. The genes are TRBV7-2 and TRBJ2-7; 9 positions match TRBD2. The V segment lost 1 base and the J segment 0 bases; nucleotides outside the gene matches: 1. The CDR3 length is 15 residues. Germline loops: CDR1 SGHTA, CDR2 FQGNSA. Here the CDR3 reads CASSLGAGGSYEQYV. Written as DNA, the CDR3 is TGTGCCAGCAGCTTAGGAGCGGGAGGCTCCTACGAGCAGTACGTC.

The chain employs TRBV6-1 and TRBJ2-3; tentatively, D is TRBD2 (6 bases). V was cut by 7 bases and J by 2 bases, with 13 bases left in between. There are 14 residues in the CDR3. Germline V gene lookup returns CDR1 MNHNS and CDR2 SASEGT. The DNA of the CDR3 is TGTGCCAGCAAGGCGGGGCTCAACACAGATACGCAGTATTTT. This codes for CASKAGLNTDTQYF.

The genes are TRBV5-4 and TRBJ2-7, with D uncertain. CDR1 is SGHNT, CDR2 YYREEE, per germline (reference sequence). The CDR3 has 15 amino acids. The V and J ends lost 0 bases and 2 bases respectively, with 12 bases between them. CDR3 sequence (DNA): TGTGCCAGCAGCTTGGTTCTCGTGGGCGCCTACGAGCAGTACTTC. Translation gives CASSLVLVGAYEQYF.

The chain carries TRBV9 and TRBJ2-2; tentative D call: TRBD2 (5 bases). In germline, CDR1 is SGDLS, CDR2 YYNGEE. Trimming removed 3 bases at V and 4 bases at J, with 13 bases between. The CDR3 sequence is 15 residues long. As DNA, the CDR3 is TGTGCCAGCAGCGCCGGAGGTTGGGGCACCGGGGAGCTGTTTTTT. It is translated as CASSAGGWGTGELFF.